Shown below are 29 T cell receptor beta chains from a single sample sequenced in a study of cytomegalovirus exposure and HLA in healthy donors listed by TCRdb under 2017. Library method: the immunoSEQ multiplex PCR assay. For the multiplex PCR, a mixture combining 60 forward primers for TCR Vbeta segments and 13 reverse primers for TCR Jbeta segments was used. TCRdb re-hosts the immuneACCESS table, in-frame sequences only. Its copies lack some clones; in the studies checked, an unresolved V gene accounts for under half of them, and the cause for the rest is not known. This sample lists 45,000 to 65,000 clones; about three quarters were detected once. The top ten clones comprise under 3% of the sample. The sequencing input was PBMCs. The origin of the receptors is a man aged 18 to 30 in good health and CMV-seronegative.

V usage is TRBV25-1 and J usage is TRBJ1-1; no firm D call. Looked up from germline, CDR1 is MGHDK and CDR2 is SYGVNS. Trimming took off 1 base at V and 1 base at J, with 10 bases between the two ends. There are 15 residues in the CDR3. This chain's CDR3 is CASSESRGENTEAFF. DNA of the CDR3: TGTGCCAGCAGTGAATCGCGGGGAGAGAACACTGAAGCTTTCTTT.

This chain joins TRBV5-4 and TRBJ1-6; 7 positions agree with TRBD1. Germline V lookup: CDR1 SGHNT, CDR2 YYREEE (reference sequence). The length of the CDR3 is 12 residues. V lost 1 base and J lost 15; bases outside the gene matches: 4. CDR3 region: CASSLQGGRLHF. The CDR3 bases are TGTGCCAGCAGCTTGCAGGGGGGTCGCCTCCACTTT.

The chain recombines TRBV7-6 with TRBJ2-3; 9 nucleotides line up with TRBD1. The germline V gene has CDR1 SGHVS and CDR2 FNYEAQ. J gave up 8 bases and V 1 base, and 1 base lay outside the gene matches. There are 13 residues in the CDR3. The CDR3 region is CASSLEDRGTQYF. CDR3 bases: TGTGCCAGCAGCTTAGAGGACAGGGGTACGCAGTATTTT.

This sequence joins TRBV7-2 and TRBJ2-3; D gene ambiguous. V was pared by 2 bases and J by 0 bases, with 21 bases between. The CDR3 is 19 residues long. CDR1 is SGHTA, CDR2 FQGNSA, per germline. CDR3 loop: CASSLNDGYGYSSTDTQYF. Written as DNA, the CDR3 is TGTGCCAGCAGCTTAAATGACGGGTACGGATACTCTAGCACAGATACGCAGTATTTT.

The chain employs TRBV6-1 and TRBJ1-1; D possibly corresponds to TRBD1 (5 bases). Germline CDR1 is MNHNS and CDR2 is SASEGT. This CDR3 region has 13 residues. Between the trimmed V and J ends, which lost 8 bases and 5 bases, there was a span of 15 bases. The CDR3 reads CASGGVSGTEAFF. DNA of the CDR3: TGTGCCAGCGGGGGGGTCTCGGGAACTGAAGCTTTCTTT.

This clone was recorded a few times. The chain uses TRBV5-4 and TRBJ2-7, with D perhaps matching TRBD1 (7 bases). Germline values: CDR1 SGHNT, CDR2 YYREEE (reference sequence). Trimming shortened V by 1 base and J by 6 bases, and 14 bases separated the two germline ends. This CDR3 contains 14 residues. CDR3 DNA sequence: TGTGCCAGCAGCTTGCGGCAGGGGGGCTCCGAGCAGTACTTC. Its translation: CASSLRQGGSEQYF.

The chain recombines TRBV6-6 with TRBJ2-2, with TRBD1 identical over 7 bases. The CDR3 consists of 14 residues. In germline, CDR1 is MNHNY, CDR2 SVGAGI (reference sequence). Losses at the gene ends were 5 bases for V and 6 bases for J; bases not matched to a gene: 6. The CDR3 region is CASSTGQLAGELFF. The CDR3 DNA follows: TGTGCCAGCAGTACGGGACAGTTAGCCGGGGAGCTGTTTTTT.

The chain uses TRBV25-1 and TRBJ2-1; TRBD2 matches 9 bases. After removal of 9 bases from V and 4 bases from J, the junction contained 10 bases not matched to a gene. The CDR3 sequence is 15 residues long. CDR1 and CDR2 (germline): MGHDK, SYGVNS. CDR3 region: CASTPLAGIYNEQFF. The CDR3 DNA reads as TGTGCCAGTACGCCCCTAGCGGGGATATACAATGAGCAGTTCTTC.

V is TRBV6-1 and J is TRBJ1-4; TRBD1 is a possible D gene (5 bases). The CDR3 extends over 15 amino acids. Looked up from germline, CDR1 is MNHNS and CDR2 is SASEGT. Trimming removed 0 bases at V and 4 bases at J, with 9 bases between. CDR3 nucleotide sequence: TGTGCCAGCAGTGAAGCACACAGGATTAATGAAAAACTGTTTTTT. Encoded protein: CASSEAHRINEKLFF.

This chain links TRBV19 with TRBJ1-3, with 7 bases fitting TRBD1. The CDR3 is 14 residues long. The V gene end was trimmed by 6 bases and the J gene end by 4 bases; junction bases not matched to a gene: 6. The V gene's germline CDR1 is LNHDA and CDR2 SQIVND (reference sequence). CDR3 protein: CASSPSTGGNTIYF. The CDR3 bases are TGTGCCAGTAGCCCCTCGACAGGGGGAAACACCATATATTTT.

V and J are TRBV28 and TRBJ2-1, with D possibly TRBD2 on 6 matching bases. V was trimmed by 8 bases and J by 7 bases, leaving 15 bases between them. The germline V gene encodes CDR1 MDHEN and CDR2 SYDVKM. The CDR3 has 13 residues. In DNA form, the CDR3 reads TGTGCCAGCCTCGGGAGTCCGGGTAATGAGCAGTTCTTC. Translated: CASLGSPGNEQFF.

J is TRBJ2-7 and V is TRBV27, with 7 nucleotides matching TRBD1. The CDR3 totals 13 residues. V shed 11 bases, J shed 4 bases, and the junction held 11 bases outside the gene matches. CDR1 is MNHEY, CDR2 SMNVEV, per germline (reference sequence). CDR3 region: CASRRDRQYEQYF. The DNA of the CDR3 is TGTGCCTCTAGACGGGACAGACAATACGAGCAGTACTTC.

The chain carries TRBV2 and TRBJ2-2; D remains unclear. The germline gives CDR1 SNHLY, CDR2 FYNNEI. V lost 11 bases, J lost 5 bases, and 15 bases lay in between. The CDR3 spans 13 residues. DNA for the CDR3: TGTGCCTACGCCCGACTCCTTACCGGGGAGCTGTTTTTT. Its protein product is CAYARLLTGELFF.

This chain links TRBV5-1 with TRBJ2-3; 14 bases map to TRBD2. V lost 3 bases, J lost 0 bases, and 6 bases stayed unmatched. Germline V gene data show CDR1 as SGHRS and CDR2 as YFSETQ. The CDR3 contains 18 residues. CDR3 loop: CASSSGLAGGLSTDTQYF. CDR3 bases: TGCGCCAGCAGCTCCGGACTAGCGGGAGGCCTTAGCACAGATACGCAGTATTTT.

This chain connects TRBV4-2 to TRBJ2-3, with D unclear. CDR3 length: 15 amino acids. The ends were cut back, 8 bases at V and 5 bases at J, with 20 bases in the middle. CDR1 LGHNA and CDR2 YNFKEQ come from the germline V gene. CDR3 residues: CASRDGATGGDTQYF. Here the CDR3 DNA reads TGTGCCAGCCGAGATGGAGCCACGGGTGGAGATACGCAGTATTTT.

There are a few counts of this clone. The chain is built from TRBV4-2 and TRBJ2-7; TRBD2 might be the D (5 bases). V was clipped by 0 bases and J by 6 bases, with 12 bases between them. CDR3 length: 14 amino acids. The germline V gene has CDR1 LGHNA and CDR2 YNFKEQ. This chain's CDR3 is CASSQERERPEQYF. The CDR3 nucleotides are TGTGCCAGCAGCCAAGAACGGGAACGGCCCGAGCAGTACTTC.

The rearrangement joins TRBV10-3 to TRBJ2-1; D remains unclear. Trimming removed 1 base from V and 9 bases from J, with 4 bases in between. Germline V gives CDR1 ENHRY, CDR2 SYGVKD. This CDR3 comprises 11 residues. Here the CDR3 reads CAISEFGEQFF. In nucleotides, the CDR3 is TGTGCCATCAGTGAGTTCGGTGAGCAGTTCTTC.

The chain has TRBV29-1 and TRBJ1-1; TRBD1 is a possible D gene (6 bases). This CDR3 region has 13 residues. The V end was cut by 4 bases, the J end by 5 bases, with 14 bases between. Germline V lookup: CDR1 SQVTM, CDR2 ANQGSEA. Here the CDR3 DNA reads TGCAGCGTTGGGCTAGGGACACGGACTGAAGCTTTCTTT. Translating it yields CSVGLGTRTEAFF.

V usage is TRBV7-9 and J usage is TRBJ1-1; D is ambiguous. Germline V lookup: CDR1 SEHNR, CDR2 FQNEAQ (reference sequence). CDR3 length: 13 amino acids. V was trimmed by 5 bases and J by 7 bases, leaving 14 bases between them. Written as DNA, the CDR3 is TGTGCCAGCAGCCCCAACATGAAAAATGAAGCTTTCTTT. It encodes CASSPNMKNEAFF.

This rearrangement joins TRBV5-1 to TRBJ2-2; weak D call: TRBD2 (6 bases). With 0 bases removed from V and 2 bases from J, the gap between germline ends came to 14 bases. From germline, CDR1 is SGHRS and CDR2 YFSETQ. CDR3 size: 17 residues. The DNA of the CDR3 is TGCGCCAGCAGCTTGGTTATGCTAGCGACAAACACCGGGGAGCTGTTTTTT. It encodes CASSLVMLATNTGELFF.

The gene calls are TRBV5-1 and TRBJ2-1; TRBD2 agrees at 12 bases. CDR1 SGHRS and CDR2 YFSETQ come from the germline V gene. Losses at the gene ends were 2 bases for V and 5 bases for J; bases not matched to a gene: 8. The CDR3 totals 17 residues. The CDR3 region is CASSLTTSGSGNNEQFF. As DNA, the CDR3 is TGCGCCAGCAGCTTAACGACTAGCGGGAGTGGTAACAATGAGCAGTTCTTC.

V usage is TRBV14 and J usage is TRBJ2-1, with D maybe TRBD1 (6 bases). The CDR3 is 16 residues long. V was trimmed by 2 bases and J by 5 bases, leaving 16 bases between them. From germline, CDR1 is SGHDN and CDR2 FVKESK. This CDR3 is CASSQLASYRDNEQFF. The CDR3 DNA reads as TGTGCCAGCAGCCAATTGGCGTCGTACAGGGACAATGAGCAGTTCTTC.

The table lists this clone with a count of one. The V call is TRBV29-1, the J call TRBJ1-1; weak D call: TRBD1 (6 bases). CDR3 length equals 14 residues. CDR1 and CDR2 (germline): SQVTM, ANQGSEA. With 4 bases removed from V and 2 bases from J, the gap between germline ends came to 14 bases. CDR3 sequence (DNA): TGCAGCGTTGTTGGACGGACAGCAAACACTGAAGCTTTCTTT. Translation gives CSVVGRTANTEAFF.

The V and J genes are TRBV6-5 and TRBJ1-5; TRBD1 aligns across 10 bases. The CDR3 consists of 15 residues. V trimming: 2 bases; J trimming: 2 bases; junction bases outside the gene matches: 0. CDR1 is MNHEY, CDR2 SVGAGI, per germline. The CDR3 reads CASSYGTGGNQPQHF. The CDR3 nucleotides are TGTGCCAGCAGTTACGGGACAGGGGGCAATCAGCCCCAGCATTTT.

This clone was picked up a small number of times. V gene TRBV2 combines with J gene TRBJ1-1, with D perhaps TRBD1 (5 bases). Trimming took 7 bases from V and 0 from J, leaving 12 bases between them. This CDR3 is built from 14 residues. Germline CDR1 and CDR2: SNHLY and FYNNEI. This CDR3 reads CASTLQDLNTEAFF. As DNA, the CDR3 is TGTGCCAGCACTCTACAGGACCTGAACACTGAAGCTTTCTTT. The whole variable domain, remainder taken from reference TRBV2 and TRBJ1-1, is EPEVTQTPSHQVTQMGQEVILRCVPISNHLYFYWYRQILGQKVEFLVSFYNNEISEKSEIFDDQFSVERPDGSNFTLKIRSTKLEDSAMYFCASTLQDLNTEAFFGQGTRLTVV.

V gene TRBV29-1 combines with J gene TRBJ1-2; 7 nucleotides line up with TRBD1. The CDR3 is made up of 14 amino acids. In germline, CDR1 is SQVTM, CDR2 ANQGSEA. V trimming: 3 bases; J trimming: 4 bases; junction bases outside the gene matches: 8. CDR3 protein: CSVDGTELGYGYTF. CDR3 in DNA: TGCAGCGTTGACGGGACAGAGCTCGGCTATGGCTACACCTTC.

The CDR3 region is CASSLAGSNEKLFF. CDR3 DNA: TGCGCCAGCAGCTTAGCCGGTTCTAATGAAAAACTGTTTTTT. This chain links TRBV5-1 with TRBJ1-4; D remains unclear. The CDR3 sequence is 14 residues long. Germline values: CDR1 SGHRS, CDR2 YFSETQ. The germline V and J ends were trimmed by 2 bases and 3 bases, with 8 bases remaining between them.

The J gene is TRBJ1-2, the V gene TRBV5-8, with TRBD1 matching over 7 bases. Germline assignment: CDR1 SGHTS and CDR2 YDEGEE. CDR3 length: 16 residues. Germline trimming cut 3 bases from V and 5 bases from J; bases unmatched to any gene: 13. The CDR3 loop is CASSSYQGGKGYGYTF. The CDR3 nucleotides read TGTGCCAGCAGCTCATATCAGGGGGGAAAGGGGTATGGCTACACCTTC.

The J gene is TRBJ1-2, the V gene TRBV18; 12 bases match TRBD1. The length of the CDR3 is 16 residues. Germline assignment: CDR1 KGHSH and CDR2 LQKENI. V shed 3 bases and J 4 bases; nucleotides not matched to a gene: 6. CDR3 loop: CASSPPGQGASYGYTF. The CDR3 nucleotides read TGTGCCAGCTCACCCCCGGGACAGGGGGCCTCCTATGGCTACACCTTC.